This T cell receptor beta chain was captured by sequencing in a study of CXCR4 blockade with PD-1 therapy in pancreatic cancer. Sequencing used immunoSEQ multiplex PCR; TCRdb keeps in-frame clones, though not all of them. This table holds under 4,000 clones, 41% found once. These archived tumors were resected from patients never given neoadjuvant therapy beforehand. Germline lookup yields CDR1 GTSNPN and CDR2 SVGIG (reference sequence). The CDR3 contains 12 residues. With 2 bases removed from V and 14 bases from J, the gap between germline ends came to 16 bases. Comment on this clone: What it binds is unknown.

General study results and limits: Frequent tumor clones were encoded by many distinct rearrangements, suggesting shared antigens. Without paired alpha-beta data, shared specificity of dominant clones is unconfirmed.

The sample taken for sequencing was tumor tissue. The J gene is TRBJ2-1, the V gene TRBV30; D remains ambiguous. The receptor's source is a human donor with pancreatic ductal adenocarcinoma. The CDR3 nucleotides read TGTGCCTGGAGTTCGTTCGGCGGTGGGGAGTTCTTC. Its protein is CAWSSFGGGEFF.